The T cell receptor beta chain described here comes from a study of T cell repertoires in cytomegalovirus infection. Looking at the study overall: It was the public TCR beta signatures that indicated both CMV infection and matching HLA type.

One entry per CDR3 protein results from TCRdb running MiXCR on the reads. The sample has more than 350,000 distinct CDR3 sequences, 31% seen once. V shed 4 bases and J 14 bases; nucleotides not matched to a gene: 10. The CDR3 extends over 14 amino acids. In germline, CDR1 is SGHKS, CDR2 YYEKEE (reference sequence). The sequenced sample was PBMCs. The chain has TRBV5-5 and TRBJ2-1; 12 bases map to TRBD1. The receptor's source is a human donor in good health (CMV status not recorded). Some clones in this sample may be carry-over from other donors' samples. CDR3 sequence reads: CASSAGTGGKEKFF. CDR3 nucleotides: TGTGCCAGCAGCGCCGGGACAGGGGGCAAGGAGAAGTTCTTC.